The rows below give T cell receptor beta chains drawn from one sample of a study of shared clonotypes between healthy human individuals. Clones were read by immunoSEQ multiplex PCR, and TCRdb kept only the in-frame ones, dropping some. The profile shows some 1,900,000 clones, about 95% of them singletons. What was sequenced was naive CD8+ T cells sorted from blood. The receptors come from a man younger than 30 in good health. The CDR3 runs from the conserved cysteine through the conserved F or W. D genes are given only for firm matches. Not every row has a clone size; where given, it reads once, few, many or a size class.

V gene,D gene,J gene,clone size,CDR3 protein,CDR3 DNA
TRBV5-4,.,TRBJ1-1,.,CASSHSRLTEAFF,TGTGCCAGCAGCCACAGCCGCCTAACTGAAGCTTTCTTT
TRBV9,TRBD1,TRBJ1-6,.,CASSAIQGDSPLHF,TGTGCCAGCAGCGCAATCCAGGGGGATTCACCCCTCCACTTT
TRBV15,.,TRBJ1-4,.,CATSRDEWAGGEKLFF,TGTGCCACCAGCAGAGATGAGTGGGCAGGAGGTGAAAAACTGTTTTTT
TRBV6-5,.,TRBJ1-2,.,CASSPDRFNYGYTF,TGTGCCAGCAGCCCGGACAGATTTAACTATGGCTACACCTTC
TRBV5-4,TRBD1,TRBJ2-3,.,CASSPGQGTDTQYF,TGTGCCAGCAGCCCAGGACAGGGGACAGATACGCAGTATTTT
TRBV7-9,TRBD2,TRBJ2-3,.,CASSLVTSGMFTDTQYF,TGTGCCAGCAGCTTAGTCACTAGCGGAATGTTCACAGATACGCAGTATTTT
TRBV11-2,.,TRBJ2-1,.,CASSLVFNEQFF,TGTGCCAGCAGCTTGGTTTTCAATGAGCAGTTCTTC
TRBV6-5,.,TRBJ2-7,once,CASRYPGISYEQYF,TGTGCCAGCAGATACCCAGGGATCTCCTACGAGCAGTACTTC
TRBV27,.,TRBJ2-7,.,CASSPLTGLDEQYF,TGTGCCAGCAGTCCATTAACAGGGTTGGACGAGCAGTACTTC
TRBV13,.,TRBJ2-1,.,CASSLERSGNLNNEQFF,TGTGCCAGCAGCTTAGAACGTTCGGGGAACCTAAACAATGAGCAGTTCTTC
TRBV6-6,.,TRBJ2-7,.,CASSATSYEQYF,TGTGCCAGCAGTGCTACCTCCTACGAGCAGTACTTC
TRBV6-5,.,TRBJ1-6,few,CASSYSGPGSPLHF,TGTGCCAGCAGTTACTCAGGGCCAGGTTCACCCCTCCACTTT
TRBV11-2,.,TRBJ2-1,once,CASSLELQGEQFF,TGTGCCAGCAGCTTAGAACTTCAGGGTGAGCAGTTCTTC
TRBV6-1,.,TRBJ1-6,.,CASSEGRANSPLHF,TGTGCCAGCAGTGAAGGCAGGGCTAATTCACCCCTCCACTTT
TRBV7-8,TRBD2,TRBJ2-3,.,CASSFELAGGSPDTQYF,TGTGCCAGCAGCTTTGAACTAGCGGGGGGGTCCCCAGATACGCAGTATTTT
TRBV2,TRBD1,TRBJ2-7,.,CASSETGFDEQYF,TGTGCCAGCAGTGAGACAGGGTTCGACGAGCAGTACTTC
TRBV7-8,TRBD2,TRBJ2-7,once,CASSTRTSTPYEQYF,TGTGCCAGCAGCACCAGGACTAGCACCCCCTACGAGCAGTACTTC
TRBV7-9,.,TRBJ1-2,.,CASSLVRDGQFNTF,TGTGCCAGCAGCTTAGTCCGTGACGGACAATTCAACACCTTC
TRBV7-9,.,TRBJ1-1,.,CASSLTFQGSSEAFF,TGTGCCAGCAGCTTAACTTTTCAGGGGAGTTCTGAAGCTTTCTTT
TRBV7-9,.,TRBJ1-2,.,CASSLGAGNGYTF,TGTGCCAGCAGCTTAGGGGCAGGCAATGGCTACACCTTC
TRBV10-1,TRBD2,TRBJ2-2,.,CASSESGGPFQTGELFF,TGCGCCAGCAGTGAGTCGGGAGGGCCGTTTCAGACCGGGGAGCTGTTTTTT
TRBV28,.,TRBJ1-2,once,CASSTSGVHGYTF,TGTGCCAGCAGTACATCGGGGGTGCATGGCTACACCTTC
TRBV7-9,.,TRBJ2-7,.,CASSLAQGRDYEQYF,TGTGCCAGCAGCTTAGCCCAGGGCAGAGACTACGAGCAGTACTTC
TRBV5-6,TRBD1,TRBJ2-1,.,CASSGTGQGASEQFF,TGTGCCAGCAGCGGTACGGGACAGGGGGCCTCTGAGCAGTTCTTC
TRBV2,.,TRBJ2-7,.,CASSEGQVAYEQYF,TGTGCCAGCAGTGAAGGACAGGTAGCCTACGAGCAGTACTTC